This T cell receptor (beta chain) was identified during a study of chemoradiotherapy in HPV16-positive cancers. Across the whole study: Functional T-cell assays on two HPV16-positive patients' cells defined candidate HPV-specific clones and common TCR motifs. Whole-study results and caveats: During treatment, candidate HPV-specific clones and E7-related motifs expanded in tumor. For HPV16-positive patients, expanding HPV-responsive T cells associated with longer recurrence-free survival. HPV-specific T cells were functionally defined from only a couple of HPV16-positive patients.

Clones were read by immunoSEQ multiplex PCR, and TCRdb kept only the in-frame ones, dropping some. The repertoire holds 9,500 to 15,000 clones, with approximately 85% as singletons. In germline, CDR1 is KGHSH, CDR2 LQKENI. CDR3 size: 14 residues. Between the trimmed V and J ends, which lost 1 base and 4 bases, there was a span of 11 bases. In regard to this clone: Its antigen is not identified.

This clonotype was sampled from a human donor with HPV-associated anogenital cancer. The V gene is TRBV18, the J gene TRBJ2-7; D uncertain. Sample collection was performed from a patient who underwent chemoradiotherapy. CDR3 nucleotides: TGTGCCAGCTCACCACTTACCGGTTCTTACGAGCAGTACTTC. Translated, it gives CASSPLTGSYEQYF.